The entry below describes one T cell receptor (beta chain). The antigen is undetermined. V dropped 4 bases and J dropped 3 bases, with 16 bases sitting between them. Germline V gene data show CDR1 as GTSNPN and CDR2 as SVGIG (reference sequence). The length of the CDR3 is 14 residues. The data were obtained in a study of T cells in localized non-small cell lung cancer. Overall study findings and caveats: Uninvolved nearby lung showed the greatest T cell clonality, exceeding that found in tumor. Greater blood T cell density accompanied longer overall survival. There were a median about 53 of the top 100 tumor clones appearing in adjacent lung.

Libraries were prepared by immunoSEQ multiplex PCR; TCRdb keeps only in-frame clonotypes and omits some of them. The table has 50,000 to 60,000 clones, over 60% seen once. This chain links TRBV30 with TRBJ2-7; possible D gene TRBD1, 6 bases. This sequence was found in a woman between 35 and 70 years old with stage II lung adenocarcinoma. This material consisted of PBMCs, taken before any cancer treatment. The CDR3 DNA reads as TGTGCCTGGACGACCGGCAGGGGCAACTACGAGCAGTACTTC. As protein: CAWTTGRGNYEQYF.